A single sample gave rise to the 8 T cell receptor beta chains below, sequenced in a study of Graves' ophthalmopathy and Graves' hyperthyroidism. RNA transcripts were the template, and TCR beta CDR3 regions were amplified from them. The workflow started with a first-round RT-PCR run with HTBI primers and then moved on to a second-round multiplex PCR. TCRdb re-derived calls from the multiplex PCR reads in MiXCR, one entry per CDR3 protein. The data contain roughly 36,000 distinct CDR3 sequences, roughly 49% of them singletons. Sequencing was done on a sample of peripheral blood. The source of these receptors is an adult woman with stable Graves' hyperthyroidism.

The chain uses TRBV13 and TRBJ2-7; 8 bases are a match to TRBD1. Trimming removed 5 bases from V and 7 bases from J; junction bases left unmatched: 7. CDR3 length: 13 residues. CDR1 is PRHDT and CDR2 is FYEKMQ in the germline V gene (reference sequence). The CDR3, as DNA: TGTGCCAGCAGCCCGGACAGGGTCGGGGAGCAGTACTTC. Translating gives CASSPDRVGEQYF. Combining the CDR3 with reference TRBV13 and TRBJ2-7 gives the whole variable domain AAGVIQSPRHLIKEKRETATLKCYPIPRHDTVYWYQQGPGQDPQFLISFYEKMQSDKGSIPDRFSAQQFSDYHSELNMSSLELGDSALYFCASSPDRVGEQYFGPGTRLTVT.

This clonotype came up many times. This chain connects TRBV28 to TRBJ1-5; D possibly corresponds to TRBD1 (6 bases). Germline loops: CDR1 MDHEN, CDR2 SYDVKM. V dropped 5 bases and J dropped 6 bases, with 17 bases sitting between them. This CDR3 is built from 15 residues. CDR3 nucleotides: TGTGCCAGCAGTATAACTACAGGGTCTGGTCAGCCCCAGCATTTT. This gives the protein CASSITTGSGQPQHF.

Relative to its sample, this clonotype is medium-sized. This chain links TRBV29-1 with TRBJ2-7, with D perhaps matching TRBD1 or TRBD2 (5 bases each). CDR3 length: 13 residues. Trimming pared 3 bases from V and 2 bases from J, leaving 11 bases between. Germline CDR1 is SQVTM and CDR2 is ANQGSEA. The CDR3, as DNA: TGCAGCGTTGACGAGGGGAATCCCTACGAGCAGTACTTC. Translating gives CSVDEGNPYEQYF.

This clonotype was picked up many times. The chain combines TRBV7-9 with TRBJ2-7; D remains unclear. Germline CDR1 SEHNR, CDR2 FQNEAQ (reference sequence). The CDR3 extends over 12 amino acids. Deletions cut 5 bases from V and 6 bases from J, with 11 bases between. The CDR3 DNA follows: TGTGCCAGCAGCCCCAGTTTCACCGAGCAGTACTTC. Amino acids: CASSPSFTEQYF.

This clonotype was observed at least ten times. The rearrangement links TRBV12-3 or TRBV12-4 to TRBJ2-7, with TRBD1 as a possible D gene (6 bases). The CDR3 runs 16 residues. The V gene lost 1 base and the J gene lost 0 bases, with 13 bases spanning the gap. The CDR3 loop reads CASSLGQAQSSYEQYF. Written as DNA, the CDR3 is TGTGCCAGCAGTTTAGGACAGGCCCAAAGCTCCTACGAGCAGTACTTC.

Comments on this clonotype: One end of the junction fails to match germline, which may point to a read error. The chain combines TRBV20-1 with TRBJ2-6; D is uncertain. Per the germline V gene, CDR1 is DFQATT and CDR2 is SNEGSKA (reference sequence). This CDR3 is 10 amino acids long. The CDR3: CSARAETEAF. Written as DNA, the CDR3 is TGCAGTGCTAGAGCCGAGACTGAAGCTTTC.

This chain connects TRBV7-6 to TRBJ1-1; the match to TRBD1 covers 11 bases. From germline, CDR1 is SGHVS and CDR2 FNYEAQ. V trimming: 1 base; J trimming: 5 bases; junction bases outside the gene matches: 9. CDR3 length: 17 residues. The CDR3 loop reads CASSLGTGGLGGTEAFF. The CDR3 DNA reads TGTGCCAGCAGCTTAGGGACAGGGGGCCTTGGGGGGACTGAAGCTTTCTTT.

This clonotype was seen at least ten times. This chain joins TRBV7-9 and TRBJ1-1, with unresolved D. Deletions cut 3 bases from V and 2 bases from J, with 7 bases between. The CDR3 is 13 amino acids. Germline V gives CDR1 SEHNR, CDR2 FQNEAQ (reference sequence). In DNA, the CDR3 is TGTGCCAGCAGCTTGGAGGTTAACACTGAAGCTTTCTTT. Translation: CASSLEVNTEAFF.